This T cell receptor beta chain stems from a study of Ad26.COV2.S vaccination and SARS-CoV-2 variants. Unmatched junction bases numbered 7, after V lost 4 bases and J lost 2 bases. The CDR3 consists of 17 residues. CDR1 is ENHRY, CDR2 SYGVKD, per germline. Treatment: around 19 received Ad26.COV2.S at low or high dose, single or two shots; 5 received placebo; per-sample allocation not given. Sampling was performed 63 days after the first vaccine or placebo injection. Whole-study results and caveats: Placebo recipients had lower spike-specific TCR breadth than vaccine recipients.

Sequencing used immunoSEQ multiplex PCR; TCRdb keeps in-frame clones, though not all of them. Here the sample spans hundreds of thousands of clones, 87% being singletons. In regard to this clone: Its antigen is still unknown.

This TCR came from a person aged 18-60 years who received the Ad26.COV2.S COVID-19 vaccine or a placebo. The input for sequencing was peripheral blood, taken in a trial of Ad26.COV2.S vaccine versus placebo. The genes are TRBV10-3 and TRBJ2-2; 10 bases are a match to TRBD1. In nucleotides, the CDR3 is TGTGCCATCAGTGCTTTTTGGGACAGGGGAAACACCGGGGAGCTGTTTTTT. This sequence encodes CAISAFWDRGNTGELFF.